The entry that follows covers one TCR beta chain sequence. The data derive from a study of blood T cell repertoires in COVID-19. Germline V lookup: CDR1 LNHDA, CDR2 SQIVND (reference sequence). The CDR3 is 15 amino acids. Trimming removed 10 bases from V and 3 bases from J; junction bases left unmatched: 8. Generated by immunoSEQ multiplex PCR, the TCRdb table keeps only in-frame clones and is missing some. In the table there are roughly 200,000 clones, approximately 86% of which are singletons. This TCR was recovered from a woman aged 55 to 70 with acute COVID-19. Sequencing used PBMCs or T cells enriched from blood (not recorded which). The chain uses TRBV19 and TRBJ1-5; TRBD1 matches at 11 bases. CDR3 amino acids: CATTGTGGYNQPQHF. The CDR3 bases are TGTGCCACCACGGGGACAGGGGGTTACAATCAGCCCCAGCATTTT.